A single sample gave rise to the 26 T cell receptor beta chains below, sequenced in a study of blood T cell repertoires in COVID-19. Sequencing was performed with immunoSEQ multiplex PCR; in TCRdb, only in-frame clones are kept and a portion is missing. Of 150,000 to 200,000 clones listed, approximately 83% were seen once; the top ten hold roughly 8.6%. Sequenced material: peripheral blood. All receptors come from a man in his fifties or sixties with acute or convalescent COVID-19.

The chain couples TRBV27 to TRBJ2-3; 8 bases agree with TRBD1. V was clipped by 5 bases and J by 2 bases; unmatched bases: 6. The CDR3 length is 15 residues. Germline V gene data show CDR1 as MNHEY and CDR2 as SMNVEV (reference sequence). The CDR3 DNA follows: TGTGCCAGCAGTCCCGGACAGGGACCCACAGATACGCAGTATTTT. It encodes CASSPGQGPTDTQYF.

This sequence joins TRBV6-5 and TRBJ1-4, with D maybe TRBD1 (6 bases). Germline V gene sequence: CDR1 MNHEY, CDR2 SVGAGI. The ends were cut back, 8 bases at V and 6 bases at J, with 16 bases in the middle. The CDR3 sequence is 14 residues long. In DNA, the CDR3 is TGTGCCAGCTCCCGGCAGGGGTTGGATGAAAAACTGTTTTTT. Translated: CASSRQGLDEKLFF.

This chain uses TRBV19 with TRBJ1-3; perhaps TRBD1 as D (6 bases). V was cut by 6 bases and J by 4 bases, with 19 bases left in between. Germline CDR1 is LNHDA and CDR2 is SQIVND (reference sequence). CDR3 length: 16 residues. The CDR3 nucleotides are TGTGCCAGTAGCCCCGCCCAGGGGAGTGGAGGAAACACCATATATTTT. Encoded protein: CASSPAQGSGGNTIYF.

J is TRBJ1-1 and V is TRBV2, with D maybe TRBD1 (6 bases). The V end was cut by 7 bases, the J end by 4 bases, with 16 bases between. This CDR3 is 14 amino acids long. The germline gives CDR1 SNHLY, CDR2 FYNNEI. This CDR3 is CASTRGAGATEAFF. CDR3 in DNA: TGTGCCAGCACCAGGGGAGCTGGGGCCACTGAAGCTTTCTTT.

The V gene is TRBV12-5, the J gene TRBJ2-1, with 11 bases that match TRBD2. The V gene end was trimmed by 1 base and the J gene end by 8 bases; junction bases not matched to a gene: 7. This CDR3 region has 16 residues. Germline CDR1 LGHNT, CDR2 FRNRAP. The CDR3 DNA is TGTGCTAGTGGTTTGGCAACTAGCGGGAGAGTCCATGAGCAGTTCTTC. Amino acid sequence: CASGLATSGRVHEQFF.

CDR3 nucleotides: TGTGCCAGCGGGACCGGGACAGCGTATGGCTACACCTTC. Its translation: CASGTGTAYGYTF. V usage is TRBV28 and J usage is TRBJ1-2; 7 bases align to TRBD1. Trimming at V came to 8 bases and at J to 5 bases, leaving 8 bases not matched to a gene. CDR3 length: 13 amino acids. Germline V gene data show CDR1 as MDHEN and CDR2 as SYDVKM.

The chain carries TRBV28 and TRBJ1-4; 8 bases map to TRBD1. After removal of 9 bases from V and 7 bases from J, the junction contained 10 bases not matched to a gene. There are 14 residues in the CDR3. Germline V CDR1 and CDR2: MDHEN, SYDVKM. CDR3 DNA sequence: TGTGCCAGTTGGCCCCAACAGGGGGGTGAAAAACTGTTTTTT. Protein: CASWPQQGGEKLFF.

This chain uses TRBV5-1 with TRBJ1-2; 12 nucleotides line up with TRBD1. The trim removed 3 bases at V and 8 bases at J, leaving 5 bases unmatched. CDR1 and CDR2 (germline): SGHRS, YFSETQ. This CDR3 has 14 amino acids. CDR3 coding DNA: TGCGCCAGCAGCTCCCCGGGACAGGGGGCCGGCTACACCTTC. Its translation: CASSSPGQGAGYTF.

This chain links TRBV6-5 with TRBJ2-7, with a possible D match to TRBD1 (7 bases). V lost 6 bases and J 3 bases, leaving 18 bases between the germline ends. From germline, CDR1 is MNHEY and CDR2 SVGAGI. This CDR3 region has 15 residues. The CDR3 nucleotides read TGTGCCAGCAGCCCAGGAGGGGGCTACCACTACGAGCAGTACTTC. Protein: CASSPGGGYHYEQYF.

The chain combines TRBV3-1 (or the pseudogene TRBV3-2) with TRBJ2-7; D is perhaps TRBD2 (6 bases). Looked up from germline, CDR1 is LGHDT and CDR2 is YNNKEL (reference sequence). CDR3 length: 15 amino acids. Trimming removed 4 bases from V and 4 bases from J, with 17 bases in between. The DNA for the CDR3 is TGTGCCAGCAGCCGGGGGGTTAGCGGAGAGTACGAGCAGTACTTC. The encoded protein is CASSRGVSGEYEQYF.

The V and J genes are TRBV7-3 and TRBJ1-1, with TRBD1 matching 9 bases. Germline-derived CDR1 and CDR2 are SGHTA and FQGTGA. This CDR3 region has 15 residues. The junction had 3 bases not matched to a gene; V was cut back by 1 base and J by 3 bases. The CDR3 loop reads CASSLKGQGHTEAFF. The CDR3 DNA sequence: TGTGCCAGCAGCTTAAAGGGACAGGGTCACACTGAAGCTTTCTTT.

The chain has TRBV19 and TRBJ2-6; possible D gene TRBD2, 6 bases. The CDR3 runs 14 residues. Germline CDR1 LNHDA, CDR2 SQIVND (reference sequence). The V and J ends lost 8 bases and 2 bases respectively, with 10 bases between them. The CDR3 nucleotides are TGTGCCAGTGACCCGGGGGCTGGGGCCAACGTCCTGACTTTC. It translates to CASDPGAGANVLTF.

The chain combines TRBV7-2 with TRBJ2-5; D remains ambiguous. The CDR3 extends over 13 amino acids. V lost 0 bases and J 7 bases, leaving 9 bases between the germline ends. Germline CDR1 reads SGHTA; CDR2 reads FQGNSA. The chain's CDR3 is CASSLAGSGTQYF. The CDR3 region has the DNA TGTGCCAGCAGCTTAGCCGGTTCGGGGACCCAGTACTTC.

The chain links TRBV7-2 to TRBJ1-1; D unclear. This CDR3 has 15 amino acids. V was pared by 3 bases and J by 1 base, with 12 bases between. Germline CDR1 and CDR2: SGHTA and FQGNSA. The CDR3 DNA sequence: TGTGCCAGCAGCTTTGAAGTCCGGGGGAACACTGAAGCTTTCTTT. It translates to CASSFEVRGNTEAFF.

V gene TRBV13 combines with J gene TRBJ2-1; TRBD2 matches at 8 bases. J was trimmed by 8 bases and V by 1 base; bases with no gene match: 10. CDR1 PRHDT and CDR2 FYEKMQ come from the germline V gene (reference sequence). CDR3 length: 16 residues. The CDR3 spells CASSLAASGSRYEQFF. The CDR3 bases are TGTGCCAGCAGCTTAGCCGCCAGCGGGAGTAGGTATGAGCAGTTCTTC.

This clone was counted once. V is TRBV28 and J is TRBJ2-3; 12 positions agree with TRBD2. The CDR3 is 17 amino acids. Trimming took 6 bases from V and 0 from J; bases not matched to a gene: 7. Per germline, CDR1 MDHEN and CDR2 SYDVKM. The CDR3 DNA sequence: TGTGCCAGCAGAGGACTAGCGGGATGGGGTAGCACAGATACGCAGTATTTT. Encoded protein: CASRGLAGWGSTDTQYF. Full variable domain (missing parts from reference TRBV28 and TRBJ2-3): DVKVTQSSRYLVKRTGEKVFLECVQDMDHENMFWYRQDPGLGLRLIYFSYDVKMKEKGDIPEGYSVSREKKERFSLILESASTNQTSMYLCASRGLAGWGSTDTQYFGPGTRLTVL.

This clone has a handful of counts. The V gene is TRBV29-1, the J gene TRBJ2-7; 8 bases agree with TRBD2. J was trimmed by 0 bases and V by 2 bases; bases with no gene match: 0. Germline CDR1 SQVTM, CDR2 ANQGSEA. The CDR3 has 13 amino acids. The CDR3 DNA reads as TGCAGCGTTGAACTAGCGGGCTCCTACGAGCAGTACTTC. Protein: CSVELAGSYEQYF.

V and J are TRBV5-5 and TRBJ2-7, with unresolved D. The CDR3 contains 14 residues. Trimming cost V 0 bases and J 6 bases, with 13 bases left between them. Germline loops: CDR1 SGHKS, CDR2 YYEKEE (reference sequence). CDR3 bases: TGTGCCAGCAGCTTGGTTTCGACAATCGGCGAGCAGTACTTC. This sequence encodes CASSLVSTIGEQYF.

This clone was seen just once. For the CDR3, the DNA is TGTGCCAGCAGCAGAAGTGCCAGGGTCACAGATACGCAGTATTTT. It is translated as CASSRSARVTDTQYF. This chain links TRBV3-1 (or the pseudogene TRBV3-2) with TRBJ2-3; perhaps TRBD1 as D (5 bases). This CDR3 has 15 residues. The V end lost 5 bases, the J end lost 2 bases, and 14 bases lay between the germline ends. The V gene's germline CDR1 is LGHDT and CDR2 YNNKEL (reference sequence).

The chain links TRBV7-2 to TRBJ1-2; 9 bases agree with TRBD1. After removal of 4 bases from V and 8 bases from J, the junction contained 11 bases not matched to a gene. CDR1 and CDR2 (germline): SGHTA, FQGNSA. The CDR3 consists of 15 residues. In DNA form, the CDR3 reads TGTGCCAGCAGCTCCCGGGACCGGACAGGGGTAGGCTACACCTTC. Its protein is CASSSRDRTGVGYTF.

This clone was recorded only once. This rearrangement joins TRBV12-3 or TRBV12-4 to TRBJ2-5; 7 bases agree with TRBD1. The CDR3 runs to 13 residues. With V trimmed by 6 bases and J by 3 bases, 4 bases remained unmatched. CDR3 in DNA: TGTGCCAGCAGCCTTACAGGGGAAGAGACCCAGTACTTC. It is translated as CASSLTGEETQYF.

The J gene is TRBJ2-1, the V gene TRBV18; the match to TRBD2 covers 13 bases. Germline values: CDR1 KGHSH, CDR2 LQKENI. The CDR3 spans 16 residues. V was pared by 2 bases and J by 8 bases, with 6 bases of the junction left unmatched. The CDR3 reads CASSPTRTSGSDEQFF. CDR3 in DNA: TGTGCCAGCTCACCAACCCGGACTAGCGGGAGCGATGAGCAGTTCTTC.

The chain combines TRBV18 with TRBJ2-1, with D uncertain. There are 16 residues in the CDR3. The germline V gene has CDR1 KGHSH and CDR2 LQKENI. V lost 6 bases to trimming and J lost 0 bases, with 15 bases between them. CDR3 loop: CASSHRVPNSYNEQFF. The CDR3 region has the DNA TGTGCCAGCTCCCACAGAGTTCCAAACTCCTACAATGAGCAGTTCTTC.

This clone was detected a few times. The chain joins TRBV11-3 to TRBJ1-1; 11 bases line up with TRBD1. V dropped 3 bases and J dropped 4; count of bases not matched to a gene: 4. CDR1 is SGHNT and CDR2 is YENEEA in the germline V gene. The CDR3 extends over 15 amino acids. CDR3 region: CASSFGQGAFTEAFF. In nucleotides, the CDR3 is TGTGCCAGCAGCTTTGGACAGGGGGCCTTCACTGAAGCTTTCTTT.

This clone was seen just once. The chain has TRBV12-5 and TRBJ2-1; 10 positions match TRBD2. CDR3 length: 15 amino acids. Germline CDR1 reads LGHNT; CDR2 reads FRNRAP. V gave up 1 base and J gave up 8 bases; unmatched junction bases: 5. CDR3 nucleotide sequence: TGTGCTAGTGGTTTGGAAGCGGGAGGGCCGCATGAGCAGTTCTTC. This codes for CASGLEAGGPHEQFF. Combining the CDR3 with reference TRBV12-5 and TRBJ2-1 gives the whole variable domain DARVTQTPRHKVTEMGQEVTMRCQPILGHNTVFWYRQTMMQGLELLAYFRNRAPLDDSGMPKDRFSAEMPDATLATLKIQPSEPRDSAVYFCASGLEAGGPHEQFFGPGTRLTVL.

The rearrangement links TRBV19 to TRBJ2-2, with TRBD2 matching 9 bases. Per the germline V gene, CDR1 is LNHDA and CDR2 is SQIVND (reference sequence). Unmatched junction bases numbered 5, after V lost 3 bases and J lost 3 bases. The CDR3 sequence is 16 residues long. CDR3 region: CASSIRPSGDTGELFF. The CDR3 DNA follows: TGTGCCAGTAGTATTCGGCCTAGCGGGGACACCGGGGAGCTGTTTTTT.